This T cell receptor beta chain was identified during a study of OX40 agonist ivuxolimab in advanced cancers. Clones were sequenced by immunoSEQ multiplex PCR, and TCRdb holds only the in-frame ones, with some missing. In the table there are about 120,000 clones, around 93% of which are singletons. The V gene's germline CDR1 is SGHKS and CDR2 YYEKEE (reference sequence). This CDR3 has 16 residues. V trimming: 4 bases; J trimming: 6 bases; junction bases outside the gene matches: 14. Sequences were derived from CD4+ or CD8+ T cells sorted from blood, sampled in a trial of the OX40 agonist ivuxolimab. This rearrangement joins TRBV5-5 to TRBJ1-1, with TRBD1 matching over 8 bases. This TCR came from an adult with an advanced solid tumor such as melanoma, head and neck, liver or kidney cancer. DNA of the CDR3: TGTGCCAGCAGCCGTCCCGGGACAGGCTTGGCGTCTGAAGCTTTCTTT. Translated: CASSRPGTGLASEAFF.